Below, 30 T cell receptor beta chains from the same sample are listed, as sequenced in a study of shared clonotypes between healthy human individuals. The naive CD8 subset, CD45RO-negative cells positively selected for CCR7, excluded terminally differentiated effector memory CD45RA+ cells. Measured with immunoSEQ multiplex PCR; TCRdb has only the in-frame clones, and not every one. Found here are some 1,900,000 clones, over 85% of them singletons; the top ten hold 0.9% to 1.5%. Sequenced input: naive CD8+ T cells sorted from blood. The receptor set was obtained from a man between 18 and 29 years old in good health.

This clone came up once. The chain uses TRBV11-2 and TRBJ1-1; D is undetermined. The CDR3 is 14 amino acids. V was pared by 1 base and J by 1 base, with 7 bases between. The germline gives CDR1 SGHAT, CDR2 FQNNGV. CDR3 loop: CASSLGGTNTEAFF. As DNA, the CDR3 is TGTGCCAGCAGCTTAGGGGGAACGAACACTGAAGCTTTCTTT. The whole variable domain, remainder taken from reference TRBV11-2 and TRBJ1-1, is EAGVAQSPRYKIIEKRQSVAFWCNPISGHATLYWYQQILGQGPKLLIQFQNNGVVDDSQLPKDRFSAERLKGVDSTLKIQPAKLEDSAVYLCASSLGGTNTEAFFGQGTRLTVV.

This clone occurred once. The rearrangement joins TRBV7-8 to TRBJ2-7; D might be TRBD1 (5 bases). Germline V gene lookup returns CDR1 SGHVS and CDR2 FQNEAQ. V was cut by 2 bases and J by 3 bases, with 8 bases left in between. The CDR3 loop spans 13 amino acids. CDR3 nucleotide sequence: TGTGCCAGCAGCTTAATACAGGACTACGAGCAGTACTTC. Its protein product is CASSLIQDYEQYF.

In its sample, this clone was seen once. The sample has other DNA sequences that encode this CDR3 too. The V gene is TRBV13, the J gene TRBJ1-1, with 9 positions matching TRBD1. The trim removed 3 bases at V and 0 bases at J, leaving 5 bases unmatched. This CDR3 has 16 amino acids. Germline V gene sequence: CDR1 PRHDT, CDR2 FYEKMQ (reference sequence). The CDR3 loop is CASSFSGQGMNTEAFF. CDR3 sequence (DNA): TGTGCCAGCAGCTTCTCGGGACAGGGAATGAACACTGAAGCTTTCTTT. Full variable domain (outside the CDR3, taken from reference TRBV13 and TRBJ1-1): AAGVIQSPRHLIKEKRETATLKCYPIPRHDTVYWYQQGPGQDPQFLISFYEKMQSDKGSIPDRFSAQQFSDYHSELNMSSLELGDSALYFCASSFSGQGMNTEAFFGQGTRLTVV.

The rearrangement uses TRBV6-5 and TRBJ2-3; TRBD1 is a possible D gene (7 bases). CDR1 and CDR2 (germline): MNHEY, SVGAGI. V was shortened by 6 bases and J by 5 bases, with 15 bases between the two germline ends. This CDR3 comprises 14 residues. The DNA of the CDR3 is TGTGCCAGCAGCAAAGGAGGGGGCGTAGATACGCAGTATTTT. This codes for CASSKGGGVDTQYF.

V is TRBV10-3 and J is TRBJ2-7; no reliable D call. Trimming removed 0 bases from V and 4 bases from J, with 4 bases in between. The germline V gene encodes CDR1 ENHRY and CDR2 SYGVKD. The CDR3 sequence is 12 residues long. CDR3: CAISESDYEQYF. The DNA of the CDR3 is TGTGCCATCAGTGAGTCTGATTACGAGCAGTACTTC.

To note about this clone: Distinct nucleotide sequences in the sample also encode this CDR3. V is TRBV19 and J is TRBJ1-1, with 7 bases matching TRBD1. The germline V gene has CDR1 LNHDA and CDR2 SQIVND (reference sequence). The CDR3 sequence is 12 residues long. V lost 6 bases, J lost 3 bases, and 1 base stayed unmatched. Here the CDR3 DNA reads TGTGCCAGTAGACAGGGGTACACTGAAGCTTTCTTT. It yields the protein CASRQGYTEAFF.

The chain recombines TRBV30 with TRBJ2-3; 10 nucleotides line up with TRBD2. V lost 2 bases and J lost 2; bases outside the gene matches: 1. This CDR3 contains 14 residues. The germline gives CDR1 GTSNPN, CDR2 SVGIG (reference sequence). For the CDR3, the DNA is TGTGCCTGGAGTACTAGCGGGGCCACAGATACGCAGTATTTT. Protein sequence: CAWSTSGATDTQYF.

The gene calls are TRBV19 and TRBJ1-5, with D unclear. The germline V and J ends were trimmed by 5 bases and 3 bases, with 5 bases remaining between them. Germline values: CDR1 LNHDA, CDR2 SQIVND (reference sequence). The CDR3 sequence is 12 residues long. CDR3 region: CASSPLNQPQHF. As DNA, the CDR3 is TGTGCCAGTAGTCCCCTCAATCAGCCCCAGCATTTT.

The V call is TRBV7-2, the J call TRBJ2-7, with 7 bases that match TRBD2. Trimming removed 1 base from V and 4 bases from J; junction bases left unmatched: 4. Germline assignment: CDR1 SGHTA and CDR2 FQGNSA. The CDR3 totals 14 residues. CDR3 DNA: TGTGCCAGCAGCTTAGGAGGCGGGGGATACGAGCAGTACTTC. Protein sequence: CASSLGGGGYEQYF.

CDR3 nucleotides: TGTGCTAGTGGTCAGGGGAGCGGCGAGCAGTACTTC. Translated, it gives CASGQGSGEQYF. This sequence joins TRBV12-5 and TRBJ2-7; maybe TRBD1 (6 bases). Trimming removed 5 bases from V and 6 bases from J, with 11 bases in between. Germline V lookup: CDR1 LGHNT, CDR2 FRNRAP. The CDR3 runs to 12 residues.

A note on this clone: Other DNA sequences in this specimen translate into the identical CDR3. V usage is TRBV2 and J usage is TRBJ2-7; 7 bases line up with TRBD1. V shed 5 bases and J 3 bases; nucleotides not matched to a gene: 4. Germline CDR1 SNHLY, CDR2 FYNNEI. The CDR3 sequence is 13 residues long. CDR3 nucleotide sequence: TGTGCCAGCAGTTGGGACAGAAACTACGAGCAGTACTTC. It specifies CASSWDRNYEQYF. Looking up the rest from reference TRBV2 and TRBJ2-7 gives the full variable domain: EPEVTQTPSHQVTQMGQEVILRCVPISNHLYFYWYRQILGQKVEFLVSFYNNEISEKSEIFDDQFSVERPDGSNFTLKIRSTKLEDSAMYFCASSWDRNYEQYFGPGTRLTVT.

V usage is TRBV5-4 and J usage is TRBJ2-7; unclear D gene. Trimming left V 3 bases short and J 4 bases short, with 17 bases between. The V gene's germline CDR1 is SGHNT and CDR2 YYREEE (reference sequence). CDR3 size: 15 residues. The DNA for the CDR3 is TGTGCCAGCAGCTCGCCGGGCCCTCCCAATTACGAGCAGTACTTC. The encoded protein is CASSSPGPPNYEQYF.

The chain links TRBV5-4 to TRBJ2-1, with 7 bases that match TRBD2. The CDR3 has 14 residues. The ends lost 4 bases at V and 2 bases at J; junction bases unmatched: 3. Germline-derived CDR1 and CDR2 are SGHNT and YYREEE (reference sequence). CDR3 region: CASSTGLAYNEQFF. CDR3 coding DNA: TGTGCCAGCAGCACCGGACTAGCCTACAATGAGCAGTTCTTC.

The rearrangement uses TRBV28 and TRBJ2-7; 8 nucleotides align to TRBD1. There are 18 residues in the CDR3. Looked up from germline, CDR1 is MDHEN and CDR2 is SYDVKM. J was trimmed by 0 bases and V by 1 base; bases with no gene match: 11. For the CDR3, the DNA is TGTGCCAGCAGTTTATTTCCCGTCGACAGGGGCCTCTCCTACGAGCAGTACTTC. This translates into CASSLFPVDRGLSYEQYF.

CDR3 region: CASTFRQGSNTEAFF. CDR3 nucleotide sequence: TGCGCCAGCACATTTAGACAGGGGTCGAACACTGAAGCTTTCTTT. The chain couples TRBV10-1 to TRBJ1-1; 8 bases match TRBD1. This CDR3 has 15 amino acids. Trimming at V came to 7 bases and at J to 1 base, leaving 8 bases not matched to a gene. Germline assignment: CDR1 WNHNN and CDR2 SYGVQD (reference sequence).

The gene calls are TRBV7-9 and TRBJ2-7, with D tentatively TRBD1 (5 bases). This CDR3 is 13 amino acids long. Looked up from germline, CDR1 is SEHNR and CDR2 is FQNEAQ (reference sequence). The V end was cut by 0 bases, the J end by 5 bases, with 8 bases between. CDR3 sequence reads: CASSLAGRDEQYF. The CDR3 DNA follows: TGTGCCAGCAGCTTAGCAGGCAGGGACGAGCAGTACTTC.

Worth noting for this clone: The same CDR3 arises from other DNA sequences in this sample as well. The rearrangement uses TRBV27 and TRBJ2-7; unclear D gene. This CDR3 spans 14 amino acids. V was clipped by 0 bases and J by 2 bases, with 8 bases between them. Germline V gives CDR1 MNHEY, CDR2 SMNVEV (reference sequence). This CDR3 reads CASSLSGSTYEQYF. In nucleotides, the CDR3 is TGTGCCAGCAGTTTATCCGGGTCTACCTACGAGCAGTACTTC.

This chain links TRBV6-6 with TRBJ1-5, with D unresolved. The germline V gene encodes CDR1 MNHNY and CDR2 SVGAGI (reference sequence). The CDR3 is 16 amino acids. V lost 0 bases, J lost 0 bases, and 9 bases lay in between. The CDR3 region has the DNA TGTGCCAGCAGTTACTCGGGCAGAGATAGCAATCAGCCCCAGCATTTT. Amino acids: CASSYSGRDSNQPQHF.

The chain joins TRBV19 to TRBJ1-1; no definite D call. Germline loops: CDR1 LNHDA, CDR2 SQIVND (reference sequence). Between the trimmed V and J ends, which lost 6 bases and 1 base, there was a span of 12 bases. The CDR3 is 14 amino acids. The CDR3 region is CASSPLWGNTEAFF. Here the CDR3 DNA reads TGTGCCAGTAGCCCACTATGGGGGAACACTGAAGCTTTCTTT. The complete variable domain, with remaining parts taken from reference TRBV19 and TRBJ1-1, reads DGGITQSPKYLFRKEGQNVTLSCEQNLNHDAMYWYRQDPGQGLRLIYYSQIVNDFQKGDIAEGYSVSREKKESFPLTVTSAQKNPTAFYLCASSPLWGNTEAFFGQGTRLTVV.

A remark on this clone: Other DNA sequences within the sample encode an identical CDR3. The rearrangement links TRBV27 to TRBJ2-6; no clear D gene. V shed 2 bases and J shed 0 bases, with 5 bases lying between them. Per germline, CDR1 MNHEY and CDR2 SMNVEV (reference sequence). This CDR3 has 15 residues. CDR3 DNA: TGTGCCAGCAGTTTAGTTGGCTCTGGGGCCAACGTCCTGACTTTC. This encodes CASSLVGSGANVLTF.

This clone was observed a single time. The chain recombines TRBV18 with TRBJ2-7; 10 bases are a match to TRBD1. The junction had 6 bases not matched to a gene; V was cut back by 2 bases and J by 2 bases. This CDR3 contains 16 residues. Germline CDR1 reads KGHSH; CDR2 reads LQKENI. CDR3 DNA sequence: TGTGCCAGCTCACCATATGGGACAGGGGATACCTACGAGCAGTACTTC. Its protein product is CASSPYGTGDTYEQYF.

The chain is built from TRBV5-4 and TRBJ2-7, with D perhaps TRBD2 (6 bases). There are 16 residues in the CDR3. Germline values: CDR1 SGHNT, CDR2 YYREEE (reference sequence). V lost 0 bases and J 6 bases, leaving 19 bases between the germline ends. The CDR3 loop reads CASSLETGEAFFEQYF. The CDR3 DNA reads TGTGCCAGCAGCTTGGAGACGGGAGAGGCGTTCTTCGAGCAGTACTTC.

V and J are TRBV13 and TRBJ2-1, with D uncertain. The CDR3 loop spans 13 amino acids. Per germline, CDR1 PRHDT and CDR2 FYEKMQ (reference sequence). V shed 5 bases and J shed 10 bases, with 15 bases lying between them. The CDR3 loop reads CASSPPSQWEQFF. Here the CDR3 DNA reads TGTGCCAGCAGCCCCCCCTCCCAGTGGGAGCAGTTCTTC.

As regards this clone: Other DNA variants within this sample encode the same CDR3. V gene TRBV4-1 combines with J gene TRBJ2-5; possibly TRBD1 or TRBD2 for D (5 bases each). V lost 1 base to trimming and J lost 5 bases, with 8 bases between them. Germline lookup yields CDR1 MGHRA and CDR2 YSYEKL. The CDR3 spans 13 residues. CDR3 residues: CASSQVGVETQYF. The DNA of the CDR3 is TGCGCCAGCAGCCAAGTGGGGGTGGAGACCCAGTACTTC.

The chain combines TRBV5-4 with TRBJ2-1, with D unclear. V was clipped by 3 bases and J by 9 bases, with 10 bases between them. The CDR3 is made up of 12 amino acids. CDR1 is SGHNT, CDR2 YYREEE, per germline (reference sequence). CDR3 DNA sequence: TGTGCCAGCAGCTCGGGCCGAGGTGAGCAGTTCTTC. Translated, it gives CASSSGRGEQFF.

This chain joins TRBV5-1 and TRBJ1-4; the match to TRBD1 covers 11 bases. The CDR3 runs 17 residues. Unmatched junction bases numbered 8, after V lost 4 bases and J lost 3 bases. CDR1 and CDR2 from the germline V gene are SGHRS and YFSETQ. CDR3 protein: CASSPRTGGLSNEKLFF. DNA for the CDR3: TGCGCCAGCAGCCCTAGGACAGGGGGCTTATCTAATGAAAAACTGTTTTTT.

The chain recombines TRBV5-1 with TRBJ1-4; D gene uncertain. The germline gives CDR1 SGHRS, CDR2 YFSETQ. The CDR3 has 14 residues. Trimming pared 7 bases from V and 3 bases from J, leaving 13 bases between. Here the CDR3 DNA reads TGCGCCAGCTTGAAGGGTGGAGCTAATGAAAAACTGTTTTTT. Translated: CASLKGGANEKLFF.

The chain carries TRBV5-8 and TRBJ2-7, with 8 bases fitting TRBD1. Germline values: CDR1 SGHTS, CDR2 YDEGEE. Trimming cost V 0 bases and J 3 bases; bases outside gene matches: 5. This CDR3 has 15 amino acids. The CDR3 region has the DNA TGTGCCAGCAGCTTGGTGGGACAGGCCAACTACGAGCAGTACTTC. Translation: CASSLVGQANYEQYF.

This chain uses TRBV19 with TRBJ2-2; 7 bases align to TRBD1. Germline CDR1 and CDR2: LNHDA and SQIVND (reference sequence). J lost 5 bases, V lost 6 bases, and 6 bases had no gene match. This CDR3 contains 14 residues. CDR3 sequence: CASRGTVRTGELFF. CDR3 coding DNA: TGTGCCAGTAGAGGGACAGTAAGGACCGGGGAGCTGTTTTTT.

J is TRBJ2-1 and V is TRBV15; tentatively, D is TRBD1 (6 bases). Trimming cost V 5 bases and J 1 base, with 12 bases left between them. From germline, CDR1 is LNHNV and CDR2 YYDKDF (reference sequence). This CDR3 region has 15 residues. CDR3 sequence (DNA): TGTGCCACCAGCCCCCGGACAGTGTCCTACAATGAGCAGTTCTTC. It codes for CATSPRTVSYNEQFF. Combining the CDR3 with reference TRBV15 and TRBJ2-1 gives the whole variable domain DAMVIQNPRYQVTQFGKPVTLSCSQTLNHNVMYWYQQKSSQAPKLLFHYYDKDFNNEADTPDNFQSRRPNTSFCFLDIRSPGLGDTAMYLCATSPRTVSYNEQFFGPGTRLTVL.